This T cell receptor (beta chain) comes out of a study of cytomegalovirus exposure and HLA in healthy donors (dated 2017 in TCRdb). Notes on the research overall: In an earlier analysis of roughly 500 of the donors, 250 to 350 Gb of sequence data and 100 million or so unique TCR beta sequences from about 190 million T cells were reported. Along with the roughly 670-subject first cohort, a separate validation cohort of roughly 110 different subjects was used. Around 320 gigabases of sequencing data and tens of millions of unique TCR sequences were included in an early release covering about 620 HLA-typed donors. All discovery cohort repertoires had been generated using a single sequencing platform. The number of typed donors differed by locus: about 620-640 for A, B, C, DRB1 and DQB1; approximately 520 for DQA1; 600 to 610 for DPA1; and around 490 for DPB1. On average, over 200,000 unique TCR beta nucleotide sequences were sequenced per donor among about 400 genotyped donors of the cohort, with roughly 20% of those sequences being non-productive. Roughly five DR-DQ haplotypes were treated as single units for association and clustering because of strong linkage in the cohort. To predict cytomegalovirus infection status, the study combined high-throughput TCR immunosequencing, statistical association of individual TCRs with disease status, and machine learning. To study patterns of TCR occurrence, a later analysis re-analyzed previously published TCR beta repertoires from several hundred donors and added high-resolution HLA genotyping. HLA typing covered class I and class II loci at four-digit resolution. The study was designed to test whether signatures of past pathogen exposure could be identified by cataloging public T cell receptors. An earlier analysis of around 540 of the donors applied high-throughput TCR beta sequencing to assess whether each TCR beta V gene segment acted as functional or pseudogenic. Rather than using new phenotypic data, the later analysis identified candidate immune exposures from TCR beta sequences and from how often those sequences occurred across donors. Of the approximately 400 genotyped donors, 75% to 85% were placed in the genetic ancestry cluster associated with self-reported Caucasian donors. Genome-wide SNP genotypes for about 65% of the 666 donors were used in a later genetic analysis, which treated that subset as a discovery cohort. Alongside the repertoire data, information on donor age, sex, ethnicity and CMV serostatus was compiled. The T cell repertoires of 550 to 850 subjects were profiled by immunosequencing and related to cytomegalovirus serostatus. Beyond this particular receptor, the publication reports: According to the authors, the approach could potentially be generalized to other disease states and immunological phenotypes. This cohort had only TCR beta chains sequenced, and the lack of alpha or paired-chain data limited which features could be detected. When HLA alleles, especially DR and DQ, strongly co-occurred, attributing TCR associations to individual alleles was difficult. A further reported finding was that TCR beta sequences accurately predicted the HLA-A and HLA-B alleles for most subjects in the first cohort. Some IMGT-functional V segments, including TRBV6-2 and TRBV6-3, could not be distinguished by the 87-base-pair reads and were therefore excluded. The classifier was reported to diagnose cytomegalovirus status with high specificity and sensitivity in both the original cohort and the validation cohort. Three of the identified cytomegalovirus-associated TCR beta chains were confirmed in vitro to be specific for cytomegalovirus antigens. Because HLA typing was unavailable for some donors at each locus, only the typed subset was used in association tests. According to a later genetic analysis, donors in an Asian-associated ancestry cluster had fewer N-insertions in productive TCRs than the roughly 670-donor mean. Several of the top co-occurrence clusters appeared to be linked to parvovirus B19, influenza, CMV and Epstein-Barr virus, according to a later analysis. The presence/absence analyses assumed that sequencing depth was roughly uniform across donors, and that assumption may not be true. According to a later analysis, TCR association rates differed among HLA loci, with DRB1 alleles showing the most associated TCRs and HLA-C alleles showing the fewest. Specific HLA alleles were associated with 15,000 to 20,000 TCR beta sequences at a false discovery rate of 0.05 in a later analysis. The study gave a list of about 160 TCR beta chains associated with cytomegalovirus. The earlier analysis of some 540 of the donors excluded roughly 17 rarely observed V segments, including chromosome 9 orphons, because counts were too low. Linkage disequilibrium might explain the correlated functional status among segregating V segments, but an unknown experimental factor could not be ruled out. An earlier analysis of approximately 540 of the donors showed that most TCR beta V segments appeared in productive rearrangements either about 87% or about 30% of the time, which broadly matched IMGT annotations. Across donors, most TCR sequences were observed very rarely, whereas some public TCRs were present in many individuals. In a later genetic analysis, a missense DCLRE1C variant was associated with V-gene and J-gene trimming of TCR beta chains, and the association was replicated in an independent cohort. A later analysis found that HLA-associated TCR beta chains were more clonally expanded and had lower generation probabilities than equally common non-associated chains. A later analysis found that most CMV-associated TCR beta chains appeared HLA-restricted, with HLA associations seemingly driven largely by CMV exposure. CMV serostatus was the only immune exposure information available for the cohort. A cluster of highly shared sequence variants was judged likely to be a technical artifact of the sequencing pipeline.

Note on this clone: Its antigen specificity is not known. No base-level quality is on record; no much larger clone is a single base apart.

Trimming leaves V shorter by 6 bases and J shorter by 7 bases, with the junction holding 6 bases beyond the gene matches. The CDR3, from cysteine to phenylalanine, totals 14 residues. Kept here is only the CDR3 DNA, which spans 42 bases and is read in frame from base 1. The germline V gene encodes CDR1 LNHDA and CDR2 SQIVND (reference sequence). Library method: the immunoSEQ multiplex PCR assay. The multiplex PCR relied on a mix of 60 forward primers for TCR Vbeta segments and 13 reverse primers for TCR Jbeta segments. A multiplex PCR assay on genomic DNA amplified the CDR3 region of rearranged TCR beta genes. Amplified TCR beta libraries were sequenced as 87-base-pair reads on the Illumina HiSeq System. As for how the authors treated the data: A later analysis tallied around 80 million unique TCR beta chains across the 600 to 700 repertoires, and roughly 11 million of those chains were shared by two or more donors. To remove PCR and sequencing errors, raw reads were error-corrected and collapsed into unique sequences using a nearest-neighbor algorithm that merged closely related sequences. To assign V, D and J gene segments, CDR3 sequences were aligned to IMGT reference sequences. For a sequence to be retained, a match of at least six nucleotides was required to both a V gene segment and a J gene segment. A rearrangement was called productive if the CDR3 had no stop codons and remained in frame with V and J, and every other rearrangement was called non-productive. Following IMGT convention, CDR3 was defined as the stretch from the second conserved V-encoded cysteine to the conserved J-encoded phenylalanine. In an earlier analysis of approximately 590 of the donors, sequences lacking an unambiguous match to a single V gene segment were excluded. In an earlier analysis of some 590 of the donors, a V segment was called functional when productive rearrangements were above 56.7%, and segregating when the standard deviation between donors exceeded 5%. A statistical classification framework was developed to diagnose cytomegalovirus status using the catalog of TCR beta chain sequences. In a later analysis, TCR nucleotide sequences were compared against IMGT/GENE-DB human TR gene sequences so that V and J genes could be assigned. In a later analysis, CDR3 sequences and most-parsimonious VDJ recombination scenarios were assigned using the TCRdist pipeline. In a later analysis, every TCR beta chain was defined by the combination of its CDR3 amino acid sequence and its V-gene family, and reads without a unique V-gene family were dropped. To address suspected cross-contamination and a sequencing artifact, a later analysis removed roughly 640 highly shared, low-generation-probability nucleotide sequences. In a later analysis, a clonal expansion index for each public chain was calculated from normalized within-repertoire ranks of inferred template counts. In a later analysis, generation probabilities were computed using a VDJ recombination model fitted to out-of-frame rearrangements, and the results were checked against IGoR. In a later analysis, TCR-TCR, TCR-HLA and TCR-CMV co-occurrence was scored with hypergeometric tests, and a repertoire-size bias correction was applied to TCR pairs. To estimate false discovery rates, a later analysis permuted the HLA or CMV assignments 20 times. In a later analysis, co-occurring TCRs were grouped with DBSCAN, and TCRdist sequence similarity was added when clustering was performed within HLA-allele-positive subsets. Repertoires with fewer than 30,000 or more than 120,000 public chains were left out of co-occurrence clustering, as were about five repertoires with anomalous nucleotide sharing. What TCRdb holds here is the immuneACCESS table cut down to in-frame rearrangements. Part of the clones is not present; checked against another copy, under half of the missing clones reflect an unresolved V gene, and the others are unexplained. Clonal size and the V and J genes are those of that table, whereas D and trimming came from the DNA. This sample comprises roughly 130,000 clones, around three fifths of them detected only once. The ten largest clones represent under 9% of the sample.

The cohort consisted of 650 to 850 healthy bone marrow donors. At the time of sampling, all cohort members were nominally healthy, though unrecorded immune exposures were likely present. The donor was CMV seropositive and was included in the group of some 290 seropositive cohort members. Each donor provided a peripheral blood sample, and peripheral blood mononuclear cells were used for TCR beta sequencing. The Qiagen DNeasy Blood Extraction Kit was used to extract genomic DNA from the blood cell samples. The sequence was collected from a woman in her thirties or forties in good health and CMV-seropositive. The sequencing input was PBMCs. The chain is encoded by TRBV19 joined to TRBJ2-4, and 10 junction bases match TRBD1. The nucleotide sequence is given as TGTGCCAGTAGCCGGACAGGGGGTTCGAACATTCAGTACTTC. It codes for CASSRTGGSNIQYF.